What follows describes a single T cell receptor beta chain. This sample is drawn from a study of blood T cell repertoires in COVID-19. Study information: COVID-19 samples from acute and convalescent phases originated in the United States, Italy and Spain. Nucleic acid was either cDNA or gDNA, and it came from T cells, B-cell-depleted T cells, or PBMCs.

Losses at the gene ends were 1 base for V and 0 bases for J; bases not matched to a gene: 1. Germline CDR1 reads SQVTM; CDR2 reads ANQGSEA. CDR3 length: 14 amino acids. As originally analysed: Estimated nucleated cell counts came from reference gene primer amplification. Assay used: immunoSEQ multiplex PCR; TCRdb lists only in-frame clones, some missing. V and J calls and clone size follow that table, whereas D and trimming were derived from the DNA. The sample comprises over 200,000 clones, about 79% of which are singletons, and 2% to 2.5% rests with the top ten. The sequencing sample was made of peripheral blood. This clonotype was obtained from a man aged 35 to 55 who had recovered from COVID-19. V gene TRBV29-1 combines with J gene TRBJ2-3, with 7 bases lining up with TRBD2. The CDR3, as DNA: TGCAGCGTTGAAGGGGAGGGAAGCACAGATACGCAGTATTTT. This codes for CSVEGEGSTDTQYF.